The 4 T cell receptor beta chains in this list originate from one sample, sequenced in a study of control samples from healthy donors and cancer patients. Sequencing used immunoSEQ multiplex PCR; TCRdb keeps in-frame clones, though not all of them. The sample holds 210,000 or so clones, over 80% seen once. The source material was blood. These receptors were collected from a man aged 25-45 years in good health.

This clone was observed a handful of times. The chain has TRBV14 and TRBJ1-6; D remains ambiguous. This CDR3 is 15 amino acids long. With 3 bases removed from V and 10 bases from J, the gap between germline ends came to 16 bases. Per germline, CDR1 SGHDN and CDR2 FVKESK. The CDR3 reads CASSQVTLLGSPLHF. DNA of the CDR3: TGTGCCAGCAGCCAGGTTACCCTACTTGGATCACCCCTCCACTTT.

The rearrangement links TRBV6-5 to TRBJ2-1; 11 nucleotides align to TRBD2. This CDR3 has 16 amino acids. Unmatched junction bases numbered 8, after V lost 2 bases and J lost 8 bases. Germline CDR1 is MNHEY and CDR2 is SVGAGI. The chain's CDR3 is CASSYGIAGGVDEQFF. The CDR3 nucleotides read TGTGCCAGCAGTTACGGGATAGCGGGGGGGGTAGATGAGCAGTTCTTC.

This chain joins TRBV10-3 and TRBJ1-6; no firm D call. Germline CDR1 and CDR2: ENHRY and SYGVKD. This CDR3 contains 13 residues. The ends were cut back, 3 bases at V and 4 bases at J, with 4 bases in the middle. CDR3 sequence (DNA): TGTGCCATCAGTGATTTTTATAATTCACCCCTCCACTTT. Amino acid sequence: CAISDFYNSPLHF.

Written as DNA, the CDR3 is TGTGCCAGCAGCCCAAAGGGACTAGCGGGGCTCAATGAGCAGTTCTTC. Its protein is CASSPKGLAGLNEQFF. V and J are TRBV13 and TRBJ2-1; TRBD2 aligns across 13 bases. Germline V gives CDR1 PRHDT, CDR2 FYEKMQ (reference sequence). Trimming at V came to 5 bases and at J to 6 bases, leaving 7 bases not matched to a gene. CDR3 length equals 16 residues.